This T cell receptor beta chain was recorded in a study of blood T cell repertoires in COVID-19. At the level of the study: Researchers got acute and convalescent COVID-19 samples from the United States, Italy and Spain. PBMCs, B-cell-depleted T cells, or T cells provided the cDNA or gDNA that made up the material.

In the original processing: Cell counts per sample came from amplifying reference gene primers. Clones were sequenced by immunoSEQ multiplex PCR, and TCRdb holds only the in-frame ones, with some missing. V and J calls plus clone size are reproduced from that table; the DNA served to infer D and trimming. The sample has 200,000 to 250,000 clones, about 82% seen once. V was cut by 2 bases and J by 2 bases, with 14 bases left in between. CDR3 length: 16 amino acids. From germline, CDR1 is SGHAT and CDR2 FQNNGV. The sequencing sample was made of peripheral blood. The receptor was derived from a woman aged 60-75 years with active or convalescent COVID-19. This sequence joins TRBV11-2 and TRBJ2-3; a weak D match, TRBD1 (6 bases). CDR3 nucleotides: TGTGCCAGCAGCTTAACCCCCAGGGGAGACACAGATACGCAGTATTTT. Translating gives CASSLTPRGDTDTQYF.